This is a list of T cell receptor beta chains from one sample in a study of neurological immune-mediated disorders. Via MiXCR, TCRdb re-called the 5' RACE reads, giving one row per CDR3 protein. The sample yields tens of thousands of distinct CDR3 sequences, roughly 13% seen once. Sequenced input: PBMCs. These receptors all come from a female donor with HTLV-1-associated myelopathy (HAM/TSP). Both conserved end residues are part of each CDR3. The D gene is left open where the match is weak. Size values are once, few and many counts, or a class for expanded clones, and some rows have none.

TRBV10-3	TRBJ2-7	TRBD2	many	CAISLTSGSEQYF	TGTGCCATCTCATTGACTAGCGGGTCCGAGCAGTACTTC
TRBV5-1	TRBJ1-2	.	many	CASSLEPLRQGRNYGYTF	TGCGCCAGCAGCTTGGAGCCCCTCAGGCAGGGTCGAAACTATGGCTACACCTTC
TRBV7-9	TRBJ2-1	.	many	CASTDTFNEQFF	TGTGCCAGCACGGACACCTTCAATGAGCAGTTCTTC
TRBV6-4	TRBJ1-6	TRBD1	many	CASSEFWGQGLRGNSPLHF	TGTGCCAGCAGTGAATTTTGGGGACAGGGGCTGAGGGGAAATTCACCCCTCCACTTT
TRBV7-8	TRBJ1-1	.	many	CASSPRGANAEAFF	TGTGCCAGCAGCCCCCGGGGGGCGAACGCTGAAGCTTTCTTT
TRBV12-3/TRBV12-4	TRBJ1-4	.	few	CAPPLGGTTNEKLFF	TGTGCCCCCCCTTTGGGGGGTACAACTAATGAAAAACTGTTTTTT
TRBV20-1	TRBJ2-2	TRBD1	once	CSARFPGTENTGELFF	TGCAGTGCTAGATTTCCTGGGACAGAGAACACCGGGGAGCTGTTTTTT
TRBV7-2	TRBJ2-3	.	many	CASSSTTVTDTQYF	TGTGCCAGCAGCTCTACAACAGTCACAGATACGCAGTATTTT
TRBV29-1	TRBJ2-7	.	many	CSVAGASYEQYF	TGCAGCGTTGCGGGGGCCTCCTACGAGCAGTACTTC
TRBV29-1	TRBJ2-7	.	.	CSVGMDWYDQYF	TGCAGCGTTGGTATGGATTGGTACGATCAGTACTTC
TRBV29-1	TRBJ2-7	.	many	CSVVNTKKTYEQYF	TGCAGCGTTGTGAACACCAAAAAAACCTACGAGCAGTACTTC
TRBV6-5	TRBJ1-2	TRBD1	.	CASRRLQGDSGYTF	TGTGCCAGCAGACGACTTCAGGGGGACAGTGGCTACACCTTC
TRBV6-5	TRBJ2-7	.	.	CASRDDNYEQYF	TGTGCCAGCAGGGACGATAACTACGAGCAGTACTTC
TRBV29-1	TRBJ2-1	.	once	CSVDEGVLEQFF	TGCAGCGTTGATGAGGGGGTACTCGAGCAGTTCTTC
TRBV12-3/TRBV12-4	TRBJ2-7	.	.	CASRRASSYEQYF	TGTGCCAGCAGAAGGGCTAGCTCCTACGAGCAGTACTTC
TRBV4-1	TRBJ2-3	TRBD2	.	CASSQVAGEPTDTQYF	TGCGCCAGCAGCCAAGTAGCGGGGGAGCCCACAGATACGCAGTATTTT
TRBV5-1	TRBJ1-2	TRBD1	few	CASSFGTGDDYGYTF	TGCGCCAGCAGCTTCGGGACAGGGGATGACTATGGCTACACCTTC
TRBV28	TRBJ2-1	TRBD2	few	CASSVRGGLLNEQFF	TGTGCCAGCAGTGTACGGGGGGGCCTTCTCAATGAGCAGTTCTTC
TRBV5-1	TRBJ2-3	TRBD2	many	CANSLQRGTDTQYF	TGCGCCAACAGCTTGCAGCGGGGGACTGATACGCAGTATTTT
TRBV5-1	TRBJ2-3	.	many	CASSSAIGDTQYF	TGCGCCAGCAGCTCGGCCATTGGAGATACGCAGTATTTT